This T cell receptor beta chain was captured by sequencing in a study of PD-1 blockade in classical Hodgkin lymphoma. Study in general: Intravenous nivolumab at 3 mg/kg was given to patients every 2 weeks.

The study, taken as a whole, reports: It was reported that newly diagnosed patients had less baseline TCR diversity than healthy donors. Complete responders' diversity at baseline resembled that of newly diagnosed patients.

Autologous stem cell transplantation was followed by relapse in every patient, and brentuximab vedotin exposure varied. Here immunoSEQ multiplex PCR was the method, and the copy in TCRdb shows in-frame clones only, minus some. The sample has about 62,000 clones; approximately 88% are singletons. The table lists this clone with a few counts. Its matching antigen is unknown. The source was peripheral blood mononuclear cells (PBMCs), collected at baseline. The sequence came from a human donor with classical Hodgkin lymphoma.

DNA of the CDR3: TGTGCCAGCAGCCTCCGGGACAGGACGTCCTATGGCTACACCTTC. This codes for CASSLRDRTSYGYTF. The chain couples TRBV14 to TRBJ1-2, with 8 bases aligning to TRBD1. The V and J ends lost 4 bases and 4 bases, in that order; junction bases with no gene match: 8. There are 15 residues in the CDR3. Germline V lookup: CDR1 SGHDN, CDR2 FVKESK.